The next 7 T cell receptor beta chains were all read from a single sample in a study of PD-1 blockade in mismatch repair-deficient tumors. The table came from immunoSEQ multiplex PCR; TCRdb's copy has only in-frame clones and leaves some out. This sample carries tens of thousands of clones, roughly 75% of them seen once, and the ten largest clones take 3% to 3.5%. This specimen was peripheral blood, taken 4 weeks after starting pembrolizumab. The source is an adult with mismatch repair-deficient cancer.

As concerns this clone: The junction and the germline gene differ at one end; a read error may be behind it. CDR3 sequence reads: CASSLGAGGSYEQYF. CDR3 nucleotide sequence: TGTGCTAGCAGCTTAGGGGCCGGGGGCTCCTACGAGCAGTACTTC. This chain uses TRBV7-7 with TRBJ2-7; D is possibly TRBD2 (6 bases). Germline loops: CDR1 SSHAT, CDR2 FNYEAQ (reference sequence). The CDR3 extends over 15 amino acids.

This clone was seen once. The J gene is TRBJ2-1, the V gene TRBV5-1, with 8 nucleotides matching TRBD2. The CDR3 length is 17 residues. Trimming took 0 bases from V and 4 from J; bases not matched to a gene: 9. Per the germline V gene, CDR1 is SGHRS and CDR2 is YFSETQ. CDR3 amino acids: CASSLVGSGTLYNEQFF. Here the CDR3 DNA reads TGCGCCAGCAGCTTGGTGGGTAGCGGGACTCTTTACAATGAGCAGTTCTTC.

V usage is TRBV7-2 and J usage is TRBJ2-1, with 8 bases aligning to TRBD2. The germline gives CDR1 SGHTA, CDR2 FQGNSA. The trim removed 2 bases at V and 5 bases at J, leaving 2 bases unmatched. This CDR3 spans 14 amino acids. CDR3 sequence (DNA): TGTGCCAGCAGCTTAAGCGGGAGAAACAATGAGCAGTTCTTC. It translates to CASSLSGRNNEQFF.

This clone was seen just once. The chain is built from TRBV4-1 and TRBJ2-5; D not resolved. Trimming pared 0 bases from V and 7 bases from J, leaving 12 bases between. The CDR3 runs to 14 residues. Germline V lookup: CDR1 MGHRA, CDR2 YSYEKL. The CDR3 nucleotides are TGCGCCAGCAGCCAAGATCATGCCTGGGGGACCCAGTACTTC. It translates to CASSQDHAWGTQYF.

The chain employs TRBV28 and TRBJ2-2; 7 nucleotides align to TRBD1. The J segment lost 3 bases and the V segment lost 6 bases, leaving 7 bases of the junction unmatched. The germline CDR1 and CDR2 sequences are MDHEN and SYDVKM. CDR3 size: 15 residues. This chain's CDR3 is CASRPTGVDTGELFF. The DNA of the CDR3 is TGTGCCAGCAGGCCCACAGGGGTCGACACCGGGGAGCTGTTTTTT.

CDR3 DNA: TGTGCCAGTAGTACAGGGTTTTTGGGGAGGGACTCCTACGAGCAGTACTTC. This translates into CASSTGFLGRDSYEQYF. V gene TRBV19 combines with J gene TRBJ2-7, with 7 bases aligning to TRBD2. Germline V gives CDR1 LNHDA, CDR2 SQIVND (reference sequence). V gave up 4 bases and J gave up 0 bases; unmatched junction bases: 12. The CDR3 spans 17 residues.

The chain employs TRBV14 and TRBJ2-7; D is uncertain. Trimming removed 4 bases at V and 0 bases at J, with 10 bases between. The CDR3 sequence is 14 residues long. Germline-derived CDR1 and CDR2 are SGHDN and FVKESK. The CDR3 protein is CASSPRLNSYEQYF. Here the CDR3 DNA reads TGTGCCAGCAGCCCGCGACTTAACTCCTACGAGCAGTACTTC.